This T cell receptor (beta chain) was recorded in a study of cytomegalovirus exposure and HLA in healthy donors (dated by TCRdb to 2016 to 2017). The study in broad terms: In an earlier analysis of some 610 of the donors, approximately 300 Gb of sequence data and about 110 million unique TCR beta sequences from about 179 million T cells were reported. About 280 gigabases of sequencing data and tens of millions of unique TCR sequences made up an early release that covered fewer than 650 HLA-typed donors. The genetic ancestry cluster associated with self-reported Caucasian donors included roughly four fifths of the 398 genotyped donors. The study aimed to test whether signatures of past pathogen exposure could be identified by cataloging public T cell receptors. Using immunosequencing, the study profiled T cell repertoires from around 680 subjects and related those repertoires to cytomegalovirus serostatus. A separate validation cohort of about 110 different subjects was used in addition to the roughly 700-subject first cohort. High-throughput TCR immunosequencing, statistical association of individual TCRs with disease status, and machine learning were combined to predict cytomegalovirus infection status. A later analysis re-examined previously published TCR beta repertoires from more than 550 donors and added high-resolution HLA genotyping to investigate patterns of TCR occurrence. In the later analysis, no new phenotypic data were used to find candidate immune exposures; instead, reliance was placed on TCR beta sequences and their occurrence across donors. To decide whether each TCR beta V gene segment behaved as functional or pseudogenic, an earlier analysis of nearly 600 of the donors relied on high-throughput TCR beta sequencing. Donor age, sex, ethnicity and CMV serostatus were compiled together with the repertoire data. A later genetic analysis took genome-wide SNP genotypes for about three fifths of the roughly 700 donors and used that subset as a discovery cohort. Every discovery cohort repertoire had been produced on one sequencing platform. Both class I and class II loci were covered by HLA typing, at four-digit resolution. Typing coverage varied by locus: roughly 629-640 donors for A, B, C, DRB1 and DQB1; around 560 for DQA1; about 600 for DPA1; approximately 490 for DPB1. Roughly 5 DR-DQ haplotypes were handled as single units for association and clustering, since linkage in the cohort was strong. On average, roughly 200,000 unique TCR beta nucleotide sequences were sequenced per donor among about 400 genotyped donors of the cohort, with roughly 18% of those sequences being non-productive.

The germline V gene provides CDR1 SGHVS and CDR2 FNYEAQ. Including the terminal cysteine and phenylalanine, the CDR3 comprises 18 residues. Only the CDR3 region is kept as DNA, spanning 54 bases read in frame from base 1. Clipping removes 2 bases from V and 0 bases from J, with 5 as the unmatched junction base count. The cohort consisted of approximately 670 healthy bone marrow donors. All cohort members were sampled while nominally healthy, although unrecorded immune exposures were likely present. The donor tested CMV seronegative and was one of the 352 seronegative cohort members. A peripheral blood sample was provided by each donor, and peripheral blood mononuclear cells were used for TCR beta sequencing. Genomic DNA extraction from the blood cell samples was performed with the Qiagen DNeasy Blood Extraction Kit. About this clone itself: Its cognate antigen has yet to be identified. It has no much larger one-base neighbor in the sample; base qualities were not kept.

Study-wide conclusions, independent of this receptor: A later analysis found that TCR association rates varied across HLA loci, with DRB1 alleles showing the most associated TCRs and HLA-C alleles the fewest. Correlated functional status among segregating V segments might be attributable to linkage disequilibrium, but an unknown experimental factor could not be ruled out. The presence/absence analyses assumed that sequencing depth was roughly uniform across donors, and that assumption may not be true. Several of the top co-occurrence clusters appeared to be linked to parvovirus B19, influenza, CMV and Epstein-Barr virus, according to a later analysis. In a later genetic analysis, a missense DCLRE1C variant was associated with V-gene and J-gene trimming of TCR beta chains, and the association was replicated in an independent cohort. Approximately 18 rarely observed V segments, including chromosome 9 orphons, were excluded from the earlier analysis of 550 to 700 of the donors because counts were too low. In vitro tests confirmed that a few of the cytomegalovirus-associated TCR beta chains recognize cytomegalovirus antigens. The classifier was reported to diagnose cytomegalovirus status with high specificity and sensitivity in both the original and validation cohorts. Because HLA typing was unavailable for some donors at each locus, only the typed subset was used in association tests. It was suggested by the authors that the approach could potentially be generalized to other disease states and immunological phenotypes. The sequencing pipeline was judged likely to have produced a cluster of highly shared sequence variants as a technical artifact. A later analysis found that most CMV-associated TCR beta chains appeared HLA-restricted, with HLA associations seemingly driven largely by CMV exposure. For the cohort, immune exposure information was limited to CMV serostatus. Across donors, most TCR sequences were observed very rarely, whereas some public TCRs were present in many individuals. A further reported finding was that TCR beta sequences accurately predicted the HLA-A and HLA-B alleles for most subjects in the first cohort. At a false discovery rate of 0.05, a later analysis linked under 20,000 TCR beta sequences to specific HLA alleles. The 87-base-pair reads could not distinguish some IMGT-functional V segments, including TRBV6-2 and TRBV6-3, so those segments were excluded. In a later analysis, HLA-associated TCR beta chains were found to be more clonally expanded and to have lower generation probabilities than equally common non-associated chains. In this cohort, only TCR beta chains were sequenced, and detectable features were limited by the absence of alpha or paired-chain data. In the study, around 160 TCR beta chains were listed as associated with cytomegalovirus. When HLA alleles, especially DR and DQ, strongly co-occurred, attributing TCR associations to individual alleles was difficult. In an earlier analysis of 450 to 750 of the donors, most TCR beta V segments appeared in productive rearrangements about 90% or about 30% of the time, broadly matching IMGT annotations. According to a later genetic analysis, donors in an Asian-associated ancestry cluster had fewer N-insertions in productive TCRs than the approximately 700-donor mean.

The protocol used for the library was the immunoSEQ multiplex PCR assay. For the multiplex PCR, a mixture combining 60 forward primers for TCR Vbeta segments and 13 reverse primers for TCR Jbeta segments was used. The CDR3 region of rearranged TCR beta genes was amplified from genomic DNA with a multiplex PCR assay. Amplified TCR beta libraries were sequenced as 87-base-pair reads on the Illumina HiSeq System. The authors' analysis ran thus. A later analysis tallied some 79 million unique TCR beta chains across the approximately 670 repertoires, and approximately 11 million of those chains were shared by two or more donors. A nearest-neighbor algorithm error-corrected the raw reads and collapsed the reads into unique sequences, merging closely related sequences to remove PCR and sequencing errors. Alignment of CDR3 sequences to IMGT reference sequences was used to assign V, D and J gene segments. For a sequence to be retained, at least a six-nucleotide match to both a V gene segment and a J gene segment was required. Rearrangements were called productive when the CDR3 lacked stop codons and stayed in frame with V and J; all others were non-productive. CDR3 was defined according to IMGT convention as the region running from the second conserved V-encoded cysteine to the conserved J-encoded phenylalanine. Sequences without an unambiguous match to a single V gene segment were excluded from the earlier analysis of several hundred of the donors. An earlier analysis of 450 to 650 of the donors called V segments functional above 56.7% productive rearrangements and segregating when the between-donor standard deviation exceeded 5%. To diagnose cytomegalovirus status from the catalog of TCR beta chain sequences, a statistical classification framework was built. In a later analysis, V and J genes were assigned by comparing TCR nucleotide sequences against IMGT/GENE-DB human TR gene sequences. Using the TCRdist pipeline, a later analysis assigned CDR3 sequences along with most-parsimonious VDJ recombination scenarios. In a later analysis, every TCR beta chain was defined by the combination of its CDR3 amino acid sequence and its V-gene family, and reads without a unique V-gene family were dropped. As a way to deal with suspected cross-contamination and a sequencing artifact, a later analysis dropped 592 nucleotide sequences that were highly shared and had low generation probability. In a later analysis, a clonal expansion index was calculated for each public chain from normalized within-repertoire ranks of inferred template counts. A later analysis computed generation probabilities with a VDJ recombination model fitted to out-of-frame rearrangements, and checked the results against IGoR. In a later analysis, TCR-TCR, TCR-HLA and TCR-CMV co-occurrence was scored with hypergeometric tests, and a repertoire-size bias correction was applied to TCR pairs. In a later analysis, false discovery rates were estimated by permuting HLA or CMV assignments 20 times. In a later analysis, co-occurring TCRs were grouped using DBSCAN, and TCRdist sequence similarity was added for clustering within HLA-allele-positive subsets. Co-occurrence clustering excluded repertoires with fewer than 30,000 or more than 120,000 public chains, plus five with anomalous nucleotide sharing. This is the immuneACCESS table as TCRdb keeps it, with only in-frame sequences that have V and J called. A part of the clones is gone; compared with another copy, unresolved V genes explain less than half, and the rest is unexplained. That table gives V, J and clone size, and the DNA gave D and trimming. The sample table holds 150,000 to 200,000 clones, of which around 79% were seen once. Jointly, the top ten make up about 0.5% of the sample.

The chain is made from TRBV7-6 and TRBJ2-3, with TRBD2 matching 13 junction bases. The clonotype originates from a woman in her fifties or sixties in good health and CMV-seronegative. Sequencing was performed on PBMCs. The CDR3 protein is CASSLIGTSGASTDTQYF. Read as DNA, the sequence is TGTGCCAGCAGCTTAATCGGGACTAGCGGGGCTAGCACAGATACGCAGTATTTT.